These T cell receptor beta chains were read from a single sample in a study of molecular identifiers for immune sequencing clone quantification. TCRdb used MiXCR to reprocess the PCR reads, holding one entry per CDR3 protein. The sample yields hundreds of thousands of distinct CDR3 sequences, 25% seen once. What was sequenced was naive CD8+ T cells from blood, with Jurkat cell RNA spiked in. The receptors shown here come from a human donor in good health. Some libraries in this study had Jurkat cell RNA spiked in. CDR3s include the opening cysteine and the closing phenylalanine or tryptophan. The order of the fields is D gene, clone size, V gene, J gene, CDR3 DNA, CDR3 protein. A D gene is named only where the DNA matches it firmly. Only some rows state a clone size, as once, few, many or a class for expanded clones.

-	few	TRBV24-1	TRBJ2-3	TGTGCCACCAGTGACTGGGGGGCGGGCGAAGGCACAGATACGCAGTATTTT	CATSDWGAGEGTDTQYF
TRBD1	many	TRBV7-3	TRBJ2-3	TGTGCCAGCAGTCTAGGGGGCCCCATGACAGATACGCAGTATTTT	CASSLGGPMTDTQYF
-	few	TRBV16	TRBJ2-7	TGTGCCAGCAGACTAATCCTGGGTGCCTTCTACGAGCAGTACTTC	CASRLILGAFYEQYF
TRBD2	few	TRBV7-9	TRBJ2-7	TGTGCCAGCAGCCATTCGACTAGCGTCTACGAGCAGTACTTC	CASSHSTSVYEQYF
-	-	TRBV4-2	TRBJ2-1	TGTGCCAGCAGCCGAGATAAACAGGGCGGCCCCTACAATGAGCAGTTCTTC	CASSRDKQGGPYNEQFF
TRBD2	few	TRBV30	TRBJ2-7	TGTGCCTGTATAAAGCGGGGGGGCTTTGTGCCCTACGAGCAGTACTTC	CACIKRGGFVPYEQYF
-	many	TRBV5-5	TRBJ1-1	TGTGCCAGCACCTTTATGACAGCGAACACTGAAGCTTTCTTT	CASTFMTANTEAFF
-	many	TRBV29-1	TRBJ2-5	TGCAGCGTTCTTCTAGCGAACCAAGAGACCCAGTACTTC	CSVLLANQETQYF
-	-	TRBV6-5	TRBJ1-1	TGTGCCAGCAGTTACTTGCCGATGGGGGGCTTGAACGCTGAAGCTTTCTTT	CASSYLPMGGLNAEAFF
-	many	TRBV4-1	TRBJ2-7	TGCGCCAGCAGCCAAAACGACAGGTCCTCCTACGAGCAGTACTTC	CASSQNDRSSYEQYF
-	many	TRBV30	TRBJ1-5	TGTGCCTGGGCCCGCGACAGCTTGACAAATCAGCCCCAGCATTTT	CAWARDSLTNQPQHF
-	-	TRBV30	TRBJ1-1	TGTGCCTGGGGGCCTAACACTGAAGCTTTCTTT	CAWGPNTEAFF
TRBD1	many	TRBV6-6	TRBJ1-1	TGTGCCAGCGGGGACAGTATGTACAGTGACACTGAAGCTTTCTTT	CASGDSMYSDTEAFF
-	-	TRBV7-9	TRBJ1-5	TGTGCCAGCGGCTTATCCCCCTTACAGGGCAATCAGCCCCAGCATTTT	CASGLSPLQGNQPQHF
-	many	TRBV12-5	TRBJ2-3	TGTGCTAGTGGTTTTGGGCAGGGAAGAACAGATACGCAGTATTTT	CASGFGQGRTDTQYF
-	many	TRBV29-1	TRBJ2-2	TGCAGCGTTGAAGATCCCGTAACAGGACACACCGGGGAGCTGTTTTTT	CSVEDPVTGHTGELFF
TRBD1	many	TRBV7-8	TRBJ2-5	TGTGCCAGCAGCCCTTGGACAGGCCCCCAAGAGACCCAGTACTTC	CASSPWTGPQETQYF
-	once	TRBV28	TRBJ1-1	TGTGCCAGCAGTCCAATAGGAGGGGCGAACCCTGAAGCTTTCTTT	CASSPIGGANPEAFF
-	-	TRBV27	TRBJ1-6	TGTGCCAGCAGTTTCCTCGAGCCTAATTCACCCCTCCACTTT	CASSFLEPNSPLHF
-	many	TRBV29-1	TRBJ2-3	TGCAGCGTAACGGGGGTGGGAGGCGGTGGAACAGATACGCAGTATTTT	CSVTGVGGGGTDTQYF
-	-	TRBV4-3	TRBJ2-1	TGCGCCAGCAGCCAAGATTGGGCTGACTCAAACAATGAGCAGTTCTTC	CASSQDWADSNNEQFF
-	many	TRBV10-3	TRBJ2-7	TGTGCCGTGGCCGGGGAGTACTACGAGCAGTACTTC	CAVAGEYYEQYF
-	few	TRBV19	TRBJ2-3	TGTGCCAGTAGAGGGTACGATCTTACAGATACGCAGTATTTT	CASRGYDLTDTQYF
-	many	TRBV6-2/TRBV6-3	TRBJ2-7	TGTGCCAGCAGCTCGGATTTGGTTGGGGAGCAGTACTTC	CASSSDLVGEQYF
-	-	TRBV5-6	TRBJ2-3	TGTGCCAGCAGCTTGGTGGGCAACGATACGCAGTATTTT	CASSLVGNDTQYF
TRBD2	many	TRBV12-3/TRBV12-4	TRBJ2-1	TGTGCCAGCAGGCCGCCTAGCGGAGGGGATAATGAGCAGTTCTTC	CASRPPSGGDNEQFF
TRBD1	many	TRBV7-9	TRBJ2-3	TGTGCCAGCAGCTTAGCCGGACAGGGGGCAATAGATACGCAGTATTTT	CASSLAGQGAIDTQYF
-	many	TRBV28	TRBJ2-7	TGTGCCAGCAGGCAACCGGGGCGAAGGACCTACGAGCAGTACTTC	CASRQPGRRTYEQYF
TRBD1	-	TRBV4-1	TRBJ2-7	TGCGCCAACAGCCAAGGGACAGACCACTACGAGCAGTACTTC	CANSQGTDHYEQYF
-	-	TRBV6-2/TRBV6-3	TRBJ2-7	TGTGCCAGCAAGCGGGCAGGCGGGGCCTACGAGCAGTACTTC	CASKRAGGAYEQYF
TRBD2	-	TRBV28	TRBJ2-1	TGTGCCAGCAGTTTAATGACTAGCGGGAAGTTCTTC	CASSLMTSGKFF
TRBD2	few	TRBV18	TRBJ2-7	TGTGCCAGCTCACCACCATCCGGGGAGGGCTCCTACGAGCAGTACTTC	CASSPPSGEGSYEQYF
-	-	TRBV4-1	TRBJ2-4	TGCGCCAGCAGCCAAGTCTCCGGGGACAAAAACATTCAGTACTTC	CASSQVSGDKNIQYF
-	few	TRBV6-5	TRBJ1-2	TGTGCCAGCCACTTGACACCTAACTATGGCTACACCTTC	CASHLTPNYGYTF
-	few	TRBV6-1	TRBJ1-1	TGTGCCAGCTTTGGGGTGGTGGGCACTGAAGCTTTCTTT	CASFGVVGTEAFF
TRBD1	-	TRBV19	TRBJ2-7	TGTGCCAGTAGTGTCGGACAGGGGGTATCCTACGAGCAGTACTTC	CASSVGQGVSYEQYF
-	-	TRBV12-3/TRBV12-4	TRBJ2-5	TGTGCCAGCAGTTTAGGACACATCCAAGAGACCCAGTACTTC	CASSLGHIQETQYF
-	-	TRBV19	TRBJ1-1	TGTGCCAGTGCAGTCTCGGACGCGAGTGAAGCTTTCTTT	CASAVSDASEAFF
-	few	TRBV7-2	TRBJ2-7	TGTGCCAGCAGCTTAGCGTACAAGGGGCCGCCATCCGAGCAGTACTTC	CASSLAYKGPPSEQYF
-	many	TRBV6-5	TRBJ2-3	TGTGCCAGCAGTCCAGGTGCGGGGCAGGGTACGCAGTATTTT	CASSPGAGQGTQYF
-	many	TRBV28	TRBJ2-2	TGTGCCAGCACCCTCCCTAGAGCGATCAACACCGGGGAGCTGTTTTTT	CASTLPRAINTGELFF
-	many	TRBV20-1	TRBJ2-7	TGCAGTGCCTCCCCTTTGACGGGAGTGGGGTACGAGCAGTACTTC	CSASPLTGVGYEQYF
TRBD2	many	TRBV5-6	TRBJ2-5	TGTGCCAGCAGCGGCTGGCTAGCGGGAGAAGTGACCCAGTACTTC	CASSGWLAGEVTQYF
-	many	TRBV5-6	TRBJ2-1	TGTGCCAGCAGCTTGGGGGACCGCCGGTCCTTC	CASSLGDRRSF
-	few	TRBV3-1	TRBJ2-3	TGTGCCAGCAGCCAAGAGAGGTCGGTCAGAAGCACAGATACGCAGTATTTT	CASSQERSVRSTDTQYF
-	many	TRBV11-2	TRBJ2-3	TGTGCCAGCATATTGCGGCAAAGCACAGATACGCAGTATTTT	CASILRQSTDTQYF
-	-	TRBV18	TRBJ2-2	TGTGCCAGCTCACCGTCGGTTCAGGGGTCCTACACCGGGGAGCTGTTTTTT	CASSPSVQGSYTGELFF
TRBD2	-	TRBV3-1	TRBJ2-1	TGTGCCAGCAGCCAACAGGGGACTAGCGGGGATTACAATGAGCAGTTCTTC	CASSQQGTSGDYNEQFF
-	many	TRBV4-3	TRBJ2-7	TGCGCCAGCAGCCAAGAGTACTCCAGTTCCTACGAGCAGTACTTC	CASSQEYSSSYEQYF
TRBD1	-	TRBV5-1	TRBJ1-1	TGCGCCAGCAGCTTAGACAGGGGAGTGAACACTGAAGCTTTCTTT	CASSLDRGVNTEAFF
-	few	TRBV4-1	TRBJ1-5	TGCGCCAGCAGCCAAGGGGGATTAGGGGGGCTTAGCAATCAGCCCCAGCATTTT	CASSQGGLGGLSNQPQHF